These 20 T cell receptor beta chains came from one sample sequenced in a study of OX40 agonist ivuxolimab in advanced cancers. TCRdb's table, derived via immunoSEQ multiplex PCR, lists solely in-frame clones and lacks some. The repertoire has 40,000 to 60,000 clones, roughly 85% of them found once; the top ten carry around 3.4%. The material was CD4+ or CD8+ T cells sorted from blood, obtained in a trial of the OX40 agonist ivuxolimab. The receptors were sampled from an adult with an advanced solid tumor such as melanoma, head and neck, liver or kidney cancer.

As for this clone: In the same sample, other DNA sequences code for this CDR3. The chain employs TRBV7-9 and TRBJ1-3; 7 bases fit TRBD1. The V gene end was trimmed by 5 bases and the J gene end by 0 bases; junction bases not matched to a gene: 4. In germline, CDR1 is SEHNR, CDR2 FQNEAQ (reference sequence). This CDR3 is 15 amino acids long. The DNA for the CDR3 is TGTGCCAGCAGCCCAGGGGACAGCTCTGGAAACACCATATATTTT. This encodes CASSPGDSSGNTIYF.

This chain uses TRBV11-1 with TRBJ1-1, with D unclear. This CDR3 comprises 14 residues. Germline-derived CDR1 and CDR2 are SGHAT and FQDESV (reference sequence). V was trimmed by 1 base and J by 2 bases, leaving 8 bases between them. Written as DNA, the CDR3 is TGTGCCAGCAGCTTAGAGGTCCGTAACACTGAAGCTTTCTTT. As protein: CASSLEVRNTEAFF.

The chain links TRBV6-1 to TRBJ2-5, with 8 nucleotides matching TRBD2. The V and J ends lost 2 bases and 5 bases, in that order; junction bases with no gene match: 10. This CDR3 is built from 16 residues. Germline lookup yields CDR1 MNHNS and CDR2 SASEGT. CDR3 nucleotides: TGTGCCAGCAGTGAAATCGGCGGGGGGACGAGGGAGACCCAGTACTTC. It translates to CASSEIGGGTRETQYF.

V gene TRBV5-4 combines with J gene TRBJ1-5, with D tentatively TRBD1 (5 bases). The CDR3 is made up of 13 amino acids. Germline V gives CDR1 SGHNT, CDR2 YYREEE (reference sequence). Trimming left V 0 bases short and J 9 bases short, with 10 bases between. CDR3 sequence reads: CASSLGRGAPQHF. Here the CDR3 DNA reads TGTGCCAGCAGCTTGGGCCGAGGGGCGCCCCAGCATTTT.

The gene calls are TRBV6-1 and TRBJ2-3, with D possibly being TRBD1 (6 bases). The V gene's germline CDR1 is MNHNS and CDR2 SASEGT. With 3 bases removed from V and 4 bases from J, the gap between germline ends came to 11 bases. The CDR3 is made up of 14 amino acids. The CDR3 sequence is CASSDRAGADTQYF. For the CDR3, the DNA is TGTGCCAGCAGTGACCGGGCAGGGGCAGATACGCAGTATTTT.

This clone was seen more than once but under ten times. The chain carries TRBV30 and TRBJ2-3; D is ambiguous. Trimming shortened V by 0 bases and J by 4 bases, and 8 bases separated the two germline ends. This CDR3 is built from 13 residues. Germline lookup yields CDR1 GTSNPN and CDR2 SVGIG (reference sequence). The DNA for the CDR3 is TGTGCCTGGAGTGTATTAGGAGCAGATACGCAGTATTTT. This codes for CAWSVLGADTQYF.

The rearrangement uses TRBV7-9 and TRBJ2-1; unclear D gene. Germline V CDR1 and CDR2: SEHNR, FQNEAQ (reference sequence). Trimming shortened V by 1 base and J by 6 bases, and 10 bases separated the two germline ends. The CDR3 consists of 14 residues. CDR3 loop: CASSLVAGSNEQFF. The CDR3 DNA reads TGTGCCAGCAGCTTAGTTGCAGGCAGCAATGAGCAGTTCTTC. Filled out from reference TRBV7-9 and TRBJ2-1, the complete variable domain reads DTGVSQNPRHKITKRGQNVTFRCDPISEHNRLYWYRQTLGQGPEFLTYFQNEAQLEKSRLLSDRFSAERPKGSFSTLEIQRTEQGDSAMYLCASSLVAGSNEQFFGPGTRLTVL.

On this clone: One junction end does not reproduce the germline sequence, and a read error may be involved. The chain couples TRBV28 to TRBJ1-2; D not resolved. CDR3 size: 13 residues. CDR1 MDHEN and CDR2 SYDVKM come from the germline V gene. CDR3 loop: CASSSPFEKPSLF. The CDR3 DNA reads TGTGCCAGCAGTTCCCCGTTCGAGAAACCCTCACTCTTC.

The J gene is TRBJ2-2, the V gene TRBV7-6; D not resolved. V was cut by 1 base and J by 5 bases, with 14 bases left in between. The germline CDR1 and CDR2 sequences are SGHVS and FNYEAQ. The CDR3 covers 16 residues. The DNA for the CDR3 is TGTGCCAGCAGCTTAGTCCAGGCGCGAGGTACCGGGGAGCTGTTTTTT. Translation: CASSLVQARGTGELFF.

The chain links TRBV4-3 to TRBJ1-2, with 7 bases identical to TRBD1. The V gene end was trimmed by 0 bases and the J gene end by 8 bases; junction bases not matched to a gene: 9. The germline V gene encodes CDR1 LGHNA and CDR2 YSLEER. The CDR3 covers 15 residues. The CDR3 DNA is TGCGCCAGCAGCCAAGACAGGGGGAGTATGATCGGCTACACCTTC. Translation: CASSQDRGSMIGYTF.

The CDR3 spells CASSQDRVGYNEQFF. The CDR3 nucleotides read TGTGCCAGCAGTCAGGACAGGGTGGGCTACAATGAGCAGTTCTTC. This rearrangement joins TRBV2 to TRBJ2-1; TRBD1 matches 8 bases. Germline CDR1 is SNHLY and CDR2 is FYNNEI. CDR3 length: 15 amino acids. V dropped 5 bases and J dropped 3; count of bases not matched to a gene: 6.

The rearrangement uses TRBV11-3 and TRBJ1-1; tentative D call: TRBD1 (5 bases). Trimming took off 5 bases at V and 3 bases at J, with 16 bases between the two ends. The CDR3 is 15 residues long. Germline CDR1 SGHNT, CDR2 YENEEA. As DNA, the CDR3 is TGTGCCAGCAGCGATCCGGGGGAGGATGACACTGAAGCTTTCTTT. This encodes CASSDPGEDDTEAFF. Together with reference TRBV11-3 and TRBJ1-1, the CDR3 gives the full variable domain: EAGVVQSPRYKIIEKKQPVAFWCNPISGHNTLYWYLQNLGQGPELLIRYENEEAVDDSQLPKDRFSAERLKGVDSTLKIQPAELGDSAVYLCASSDPGEDDTEAFFGQGTRLTVV.

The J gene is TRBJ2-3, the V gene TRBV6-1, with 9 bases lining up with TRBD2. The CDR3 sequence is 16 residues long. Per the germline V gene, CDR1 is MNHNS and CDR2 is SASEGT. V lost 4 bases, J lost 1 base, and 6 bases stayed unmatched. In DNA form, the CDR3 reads TGTGCCAGCAGTGTCCTCATAGCGGGAGGCACAGATACGCAGTATTTT. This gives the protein CASSVLIAGGTDTQYF.

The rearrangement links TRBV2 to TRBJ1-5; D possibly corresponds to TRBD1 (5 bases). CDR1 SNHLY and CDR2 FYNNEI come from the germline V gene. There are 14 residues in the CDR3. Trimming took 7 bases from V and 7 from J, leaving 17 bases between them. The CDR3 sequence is CASTSEGVGQPQHF. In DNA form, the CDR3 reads TGTGCCAGCACTTCGGAAGGGGTTGGACAGCCCCAGCATTTT.

CDR3 protein: CASNGGASYEQYF. CDR3 bases: TGTGCCAGCAATGGCGGGGCCTCCTACGAGCAGTACTTC. V and J are TRBV25-1 and TRBJ2-5; tentative D call: TRBD2 (6 bases). The DNA end lines up better with TRBJ2-7; the J call may be wrong. The CDR3 totals 13 residues. CDR1 MGHDK and CDR2 SYGVNS come from the germline V gene.

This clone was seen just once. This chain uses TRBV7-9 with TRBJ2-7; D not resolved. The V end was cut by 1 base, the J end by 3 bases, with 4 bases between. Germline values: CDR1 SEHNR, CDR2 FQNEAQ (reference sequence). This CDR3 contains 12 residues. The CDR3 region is CASSLVVYEQYF. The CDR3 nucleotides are TGTGCCAGCAGCTTAGTAGTCTACGAGCAGTACTTC.

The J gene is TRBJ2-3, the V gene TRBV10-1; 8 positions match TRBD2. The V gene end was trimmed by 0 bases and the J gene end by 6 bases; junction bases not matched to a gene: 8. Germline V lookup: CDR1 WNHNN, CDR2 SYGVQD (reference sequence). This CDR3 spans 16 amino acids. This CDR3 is CASSESISGSVDTQYF. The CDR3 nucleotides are TGCGCCAGCAGTGAGTCTATAAGCGGGAGTGTGGATACGCAGTATTTT.

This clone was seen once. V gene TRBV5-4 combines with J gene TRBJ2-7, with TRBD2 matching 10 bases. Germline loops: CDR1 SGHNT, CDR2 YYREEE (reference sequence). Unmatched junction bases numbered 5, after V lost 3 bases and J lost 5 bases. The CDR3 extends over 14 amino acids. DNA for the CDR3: TGTGCCAGCAGCTCATTTAGCGGGAGGAACGAGCAGTACTTC. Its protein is CASSSFSGRNEQYF.

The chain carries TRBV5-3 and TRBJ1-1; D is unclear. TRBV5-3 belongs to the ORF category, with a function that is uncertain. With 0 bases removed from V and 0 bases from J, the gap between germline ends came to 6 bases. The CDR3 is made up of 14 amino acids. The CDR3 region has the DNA TGTGCCAGAAGCTTGGATGGCATGAACACTGAAGCTTTCTTT. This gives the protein CARSLDGMNTEAFF.

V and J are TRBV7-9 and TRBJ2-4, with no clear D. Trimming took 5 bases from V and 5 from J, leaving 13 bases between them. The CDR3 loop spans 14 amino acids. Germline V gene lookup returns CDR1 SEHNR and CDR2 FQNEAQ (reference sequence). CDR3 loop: CASSPSGPENIQYF. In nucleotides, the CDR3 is TGTGCCAGCAGCCCCAGTGGTCCGGAAAACATTCAGTACTTC.